Listed below are T cell receptor beta chains from one sample, sequenced in a study of T cells after yellow fever vaccination. TCRdb independently ran MiXCR on the 5' RACE reads; one entry per CDR3 protein. In the table there are roughly 160,000 distinct CDR3 sequences, approximately 9.7% of which are singletons. Sequencing used CD8+ T cells sorted from PBMCs, obtained 45 days after the yellow fever booster vaccination. Every receptor here comes from a man between 18 and 35 years old who received the YFV17D yellow fever vaccine. Both conserved end residues are part of each CDR3. A D gene is named only where the DNA matches it firmly. Size tells how often a clone was seen (once, few, many) or the class of an expanded clone, and some rows leave it out.

V: TRBV9; size: few; length: 16; D: .; J: TRBJ2-1; CDR3: CASSETPGLSWDEQFF; DNA: TGTGCCAGCAGCGAGACGCCGGGGCTATCCTGGGATGAGCAGTTCTTC
V: TRBV4-1; size: .; length: 16; D: .; J: TRBJ1-2; CDR3: CASSQDLREKLYGYTF; DNA: TGCGCCAGCAGCCAAGATCTCAGGGAAAAGCTCTATGGCTACACCTTC
V: TRBV27; size: few; length: 18; D: TRBD2; J: TRBJ2-7; CDR3: CASSDSTSGGASTYEQYF; DNA: TGTGCCAGCAGCGACTCGACTAGCGGGGGGGCAAGTACCTACGAGCAGTACTTC
V: TRBV9; size: .; length: 15; D: .; J: TRBJ2-1; CDR3: CASSPGERLYNEQFF; DNA: TGTGCCAGCAGCCCCGGCGAGAGACTATACAATGAGCAGTTCTTC
V: TRBV5-5; size: many; length: 17; D: .; J: TRBJ1-6; CDR3: CASSLYPRAGPNSPLHF; DNA: TGTGCCAGCAGCTTGTATCCCCGCGCAGGCCCTAATTCACCCCTCCACTTT
V: TRBV4-2; size: many; length: 14; D: .; J: TRBJ2-5; CDR3: CASSPLASQETQYF; DNA: TGTGCCAGCAGCCCGCTAGCGTCCCAAGAGACCCAGTACTTC
V: TRBV20-1; size: many; length: 14; D: TRBD1; J: TRBJ2-7; CDR3: CSARVRDRGSEQYF; DNA: TGCAGTGCTAGAGTTCGGGACAGGGGTTCCGAGCAGTACTTC
V: TRBV20-1; size: .; length: 16; D: TRBD1; J: TRBJ2-3; CDR3: CSAREPRDRSTDTQYF; DNA: TGCAGTGCTAGAGAGCCCAGGGACAGGTCCACAGATACGCAGTATTTT
V: TRBV4-1; size: .; length: 17; D: TRBD1; J: TRBJ2-1; CDR3: CASSQDPTGSSYNEQFF; DNA: TGCGCCAGCAGCCAAGATCCGACAGGGAGCTCCTACAATGAGCAGTTCTTC
V: TRBV4-3; size: many; length: 16; D: TRBD2; J: TRBJ2-7; CDR3: CASSQDLAGGSYEQYF; DNA: TGCGCCAGCAGCCAAGATCTAGCGGGGGGCTCCTACGAGCAGTACTTC
V: TRBV4-3; size: .; length: 17; D: TRBD1; J: TRBJ2-1; CDR3: CASSQGIGTDSYNEQFF; DNA: TGCGCCAGCAGCCAAGGTATTGGGACAGACTCCTACAATGAGCAGTTCTTC
V: TRBV6-1; size: few; length: 14; D: .; J: TRBJ1-5; CDR3: CASTDRPSDQPQHF; DNA: TGTGCCAGCACAGATCGACCGTCCGATCAGCCCCAGCATTTT
V: TRBV18; size: few; length: 15; D: .; J: TRBJ1-1; CDR3: CASSPGKVMNTEAFF; DNA: TGTGCCAGCTCACCAGGGAAGGTGATGAACACTGAAGCTTTCTTT
V: TRBV7-2; size: .; length: 15; D: .; J: TRBJ2-5; CDR3: CASSLGGAIQETQYF; DNA: TGTGCCAGCAGCTTAGGCGGGGCGATCCAAGAGACCCAGTACTTC
V: TRBV5-1; size: many; length: 12; D: .; J: TRBJ2-1; CDR3: CASSFEGVEQFF; DNA: TGCGCCAGCAGCTTTGAGGGGGTCGAGCAGTTCTTC
V: TRBV27; size: few; length: 14; D: .; J: TRBJ2-1; CDR3: CASSIDRNLNEQFF; DNA: TGTGCCAGCAGCATCGACAGGAATCTCAATGAGCAGTTCTTC
V: TRBV29-1; size: .; length: 12; D: .; J: TRBJ2-3; CDR3: CSAATMADTQYF; DNA: TGCAGCGCTGCGACTATGGCAGATACGCAGTATTTT
V: TRBV5-1; size: many; length: 15; D: TRBD2; J: TRBJ2-7; CDR3: CASSLSPSGFYEQYF; DNA: TGCGCCAGCAGCTTGAGCCCTAGCGGGTTTTACGAGCAGTACTTC
V: TRBV27; size: few; length: 13; D: .; J: TRBJ2-5; CDR3: CASSWGGQGTQYF; DNA: TGTGCCAGCAGTTGGGGGGGCCAGGGGACCCAGTACTTC
V: TRBV2; size: .; length: 17; D: TRBD2; J: TRBJ2-1; CDR3: CASTDSGTSGGHNEQFF; DNA: TGTGCCAGCACCGACTCGGGGACTAGCGGGGGACACAATGAGCAGTTCTTC
V: TRBV15; size: .; length: 14; D: .; J: TRBJ1-1; CDR3: CATSRDPGDTEAFF; DNA: TGTGCCACCAGCAGAGATCCGGGGGACACTGAAGCTTTCTTT
V: TRBV7-9; size: few; length: 14; D: .; J: TRBJ1-1; CDR3: CASSLGGVDTEAFF; DNA: TGTGCCAGCAGCTTGGGAGGGGTGGACACTGAAGCTTTCTTT
V: TRBV29-1; size: .; length: 17; D: .; J: TRBJ1-2; CDR3: CSVEPGPKGLRGYGYTF; DNA: TGCAGCGTTGAGCCAGGGCCCAAGGGCCTTAGGGGCTATGGCTACACCTTC
V: TRBV20-1; size: many; length: 13; D: .; J: TRBJ1-2; CDR3: CSANSPGDYGYTF; DNA: TGCAGTGCTAACAGCCCCGGGGACTATGGCTACACCTTC
V: TRBV4-3; size: .; length: 13; D: .; J: TRBJ2-7; CDR3: CASRSAGSYEQYF; DNA: TGCGCCAGCCGGAGCGCAGGCTCCTACGAGCAGTACTTC
V: TRBV7-7; size: .; length: 15; D: TRBD2; J: TRBJ2-5; CDR3: CASSPIAGEGETQYF; DNA: TGTGCTAGCAGCCCCATAGCGGGGGAGGGTGAGACCCAGTACTTC
V: TRBV19; size: many; length: 17; D: TRBD1; J: TRBJ1-1; CDR3: CASNSYDRGQEDTEAFF; DNA: TGTGCCAGTAATTCCTATGACAGGGGGCAAGAGGACACTGAAGCTTTCTTT
V: TRBV4-3; size: many; length: 15; D: .; J: TRBJ1-5; CDR3: CASSQGTGPGVAQHF; DNA: TGCGCCAGCAGCCAGGGGACGGGCCCAGGGGTCGCCCAGCATTTT
V: TRBV7-6; size: many; length: 15; D: TRBD1; J: TRBJ2-7; CDR3: CASSSGQGLSYEQYF; DNA: TGTGCCAGCAGCTCGGGACAGGGACTATCCTACGAGCAGTACTTC
V: TRBV5-1; size: .; length: 15; D: TRBD2; J: TRBJ2-1; CDR3: CASSRGLGPLNEQFF; DNA: TGCGCCAGCAGCCGGGGACTAGGGCCCCTCAATGAGCAGTTCTTC
V: TRBV6-2/TRBV6-3; size: few; length: 17; D: .; J: TRBJ2-2; CDR3: CASSYWGANVNTGELFF; DNA: TGTGCCAGCAGTTACTGGGGGGCAAACGTGAACACCGGGGAGCTGTTTTTT
V: TRBV7-8; size: few; length: 13; D: .; J: TRBJ1-1; CDR3: CASSLAGGWEAFF; DNA: TGTGCCAGCAGCTTAGCGGGGGGTTGGGAAGCTTTCTTT
V: TRBV4-3; size: .; length: 16; D: TRBD1; J: TRBJ2-4; CDR3: CASSQGLTGGRNIQYF; DNA: TGCGCCAGCAGCCAAGGTTTGACAGGGGGTAGGAACATTCAGTACTTC
V: TRBV29-1; size: .; length: 13; D: TRBD1; J: TRBJ2-5; CDR3: CSVVQGALETQYF; DNA: TGCAGCGTTGTGCAGGGGGCTTTAGAGACCCAGTACTTC
V: TRBV6-2/TRBV6-3; size: few; length: 16; D: TRBD2; J: TRBJ2-3; CDR3: CASSYSKLAGGLTQYF; DNA: TGTGCCAGCAGTTACTCGAAACTAGCGGGGGGGCTTACGCAGTATTTT
V: TRBV10-1; size: few; length: 13; D: .; J: TRBJ2-7; CDR3: CASSDRNTYEQYF; DNA: TGCGCCAGCAGTGACCGTAACACCTACGAGCAGTACTTC
V: TRBV7-2; size: few; length: 15; D: TRBD2; J: TRBJ2-2; CDR3: CASSLSGGATGELFF; DNA: TGTGCCAGCAGCCTCAGCGGGGGGGCCACCGGGGAGCTGTTTTTT
V: TRBV15; size: few; length: 11; D: .; J: TRBJ2-3; CDR3: CATSGGDTQYF; DNA: TGTGCCACCAGCGGGGGGGATACGCAGTATTTT
V: TRBV29-1; size: many; length: 12; D: .; J: TRBJ2-1; CDR3: CSVEVVGNEQFF; DNA: TGCAGCGTTGAAGTAGTGGGAAATGAGCAGTTCTTC
V: TRBV27; size: .; length: 13; D: .; J: TRBJ1-1; CDR3: CASQPGHRTEAFF; DNA: TGTGCCAGCCAACCGGGGCATCGGACTGAAGCTTTCTTT
V: TRBV7-9; size: few; length: 15; D: TRBD1; J: TRBJ1-1; CDR3: CASSPLTGLNTEAFF; DNA: TGTGCCAGCAGCCCCTTGACAGGGCTGAACACTGAAGCTTTCTTT
V: TRBV19; size: .; length: 14; D: TRBD1; J: TRBJ2-7; CDR3: CASRPGQGDYEQYF; DNA: TGTGCCAGTAGACCAGGACAGGGGGACTACGAGCAGTACTTC
V: TRBV4-1; size: few; length: 13; D: TRBD2; J: TRBJ2-2; CDR3: CAILAGNTGELFF; DNA: TGCGCCATCCTAGCGGGGAACACCGGGGAGCTGTTTTTT
V: TRBV14; size: few; length: 12; D: .; J: TRBJ1-2; CDR3: CASSQGLPSYTF; DNA: TGTGCCAGCAGCCAAGGACTTCCGAGCTACACCTTC
V: TRBV4-1; size: few; length: 14; D: .; J: TRBJ1-1; CDR3: CASSQGGPATEAFF; DNA: TGCGCCAGCAGTCAGGGAGGGCCCGCCACTGAAGCTTTCTTT
V: TRBV15; size: .; length: 14; D: TRBD1; J: TRBJ1-1; CDR3: CATSLGTGNTEAFF; DNA: TGTGCCACCAGCCTTGGGACAGGAAACACTGAAGCTTTCTTT
V: TRBV29-1; size: .; length: 14; D: .; J: TRBJ2-3; CDR3: CSVVSTTSTDTQYF; DNA: TGCAGCGTTGTATCGACGACTAGCACAGATACGCAGTATTTT
V: TRBV12-3/TRBV12-4; size: .; length: 15; D: TRBD1; J: TRBJ2-7; CDR3: CASSFRGLALDEQYF; DNA: TGTGCCAGCAGTTTCAGGGGGCTTGCTTTGGACGAGCAGTACTTC
V: TRBV7-9; size: .; length: 13; D: .; J: TRBJ1-6; CDR3: CASSLKHQSPLHF; DNA: TGTGCCAGCAGCTTAAAGCACCAATCACCCCTCCACTTT
V: TRBV25-1; size: many; length: 13; D: .; J: TRBJ1-1; CDR3: CASLWSGGTEAFF; DNA: TGTGCCAGCCTTTGGTCGGGGGGCACTGAAGCTTTCTTT
V: TRBV20-1; size: .; length: 17; D: .; J: TRBJ2-1; CDR3: CSARDLYSSSSYNEQFF; DNA: TGCAGTGCTAGAGATCTATACAGCTCAAGCTCCTACAATGAGCAGTTCTTC
V: TRBV6-2/TRBV6-3; size: .; length: 13; D: .; J: TRBJ2-7; CDR3: CASSYSLTDEQYF; DNA: TGTGCCAGCAGTTACAGTCTAACCGACGAGCAGTACTTC
V: TRBV11-2; size: few; length: 13; D: .; J: TRBJ1-2; CDR3: CASSPDRIYGYTF; DNA: TGTGCCAGCAGCCCAGACCGAATTTATGGCTACACCTTC
V: TRBV9; size: .; length: 14; D: .; J: TRBJ1-2; CDR3: CASSGGGSNYGYTF; DNA: TGTGCCAGCAGCGGCGGCGGATCTAACTATGGCTACACCTTC
V: TRBV6-4; size: .; length: 16; D: .; J: TRBJ2-3; CDR3: CASSEGSGGSTDTQYF; DNA: TGTGCCAGCAGTGAAGGATCGGGTGGTAGCACAGATACGCAGTATTTT